The clone carrying this T cell receptor (beta chain) was found a few times. Unmatched junction bases numbered 22, after V lost 1 base and J lost 8 bases. Germline CDR1 reads SGHVS; CDR2 reads FNYEAQ. The CDR3 extends over 22 amino acids. One entry per CDR3 protein results from TCRdb running MiXCR on the 5' RACE reads. The sample holds over 600,000 distinct CDR3 sequences, 21% seen once. The record originates from a study of identical twins. The same sample was also used in a study of T cells expressing NK-cell markers.

The chain uses TRBV7-6 and TRBJ2-2; TRBD2 agrees at 13 bases. The clonotype comes from a young woman in good health. Material: PBMCs. The CDR3 DNA reads TGTGCCAGCAGCTTAGGGTCGGTATTCGGGACTAGCGGGAAGATGACTCGAGGGGAGCTGTTTTTT. Protein product: CASSLGSVFGTSGKMTRGELFF.